This T cell receptor beta chain was sequenced in a study of cytomegalovirus exposure and HLA in healthy donors. PCR was performed using 60 Vbeta and 13 Jbeta primers. Repertoires were generated with immunoSEQ multiplex PCR, while TCRdb's copy carries only in-frame clones and drops some. The sample has about 170,000 clones; about four fifths are singletons. This CDR3 contains 13 residues. The germline V gene encodes CDR1 GTSNPN and CDR2 SVGIG (reference sequence). This TCR was recovered from a woman aged 45-65 years in good health and CMV-seronegative. The sequencing sample was made of PBMCs. The V gene is TRBV30, the J gene TRBJ1-6; D is unclear. CDR3 DNA sequence: TGTGCTTGGGAGAGCTCCTATAATTCACCCCTCCACTTT. Amino acid sequence: CAWESSYNSPLHF.